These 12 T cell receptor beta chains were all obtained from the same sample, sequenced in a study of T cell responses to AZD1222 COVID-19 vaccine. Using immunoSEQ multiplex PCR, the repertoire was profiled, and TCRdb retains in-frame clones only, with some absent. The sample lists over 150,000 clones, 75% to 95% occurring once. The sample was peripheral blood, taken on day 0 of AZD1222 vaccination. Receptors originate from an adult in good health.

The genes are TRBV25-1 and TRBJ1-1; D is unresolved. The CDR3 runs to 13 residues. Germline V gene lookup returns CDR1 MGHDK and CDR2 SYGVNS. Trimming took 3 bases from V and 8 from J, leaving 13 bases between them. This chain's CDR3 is CASSDFSPPEAFF. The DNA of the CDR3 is TGTGCCAGCAGTGACTTCTCCCCCCCAGAAGCTTTCTTT.

CDR3 protein: CASSVGHSNQPQHF. In DNA form, the CDR3 reads TGTGCCAGTAGTGTGGGGCATAGTAATCAGCCCCAGCATTTT. The chain uses TRBV19 and TRBJ1-5; D possibly corresponds to TRBD1 (5 bases). This CDR3 contains 14 residues. Deletions cut 5 bases from V and 4 bases from J, with 12 bases between. Per the germline V gene, CDR1 is LNHDA and CDR2 is SQIVND (reference sequence).

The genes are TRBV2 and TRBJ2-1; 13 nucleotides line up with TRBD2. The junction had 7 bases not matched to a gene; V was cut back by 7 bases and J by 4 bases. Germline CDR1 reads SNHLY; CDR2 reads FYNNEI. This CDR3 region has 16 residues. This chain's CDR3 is CASTRLAGGTYNEQFF. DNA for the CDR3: TGTGCCAGCACCAGACTAGCGGGGGGAACTTACAATGAGCAGTTCTTC.

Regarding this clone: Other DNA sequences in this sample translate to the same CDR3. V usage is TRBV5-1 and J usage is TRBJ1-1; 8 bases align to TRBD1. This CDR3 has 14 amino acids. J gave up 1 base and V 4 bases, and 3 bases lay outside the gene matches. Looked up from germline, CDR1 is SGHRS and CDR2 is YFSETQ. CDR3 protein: CASSPGTGNTEAFF. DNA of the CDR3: TGCGCCAGCAGCCCAGGGACAGGGAACACTGAAGCTTTCTTT.

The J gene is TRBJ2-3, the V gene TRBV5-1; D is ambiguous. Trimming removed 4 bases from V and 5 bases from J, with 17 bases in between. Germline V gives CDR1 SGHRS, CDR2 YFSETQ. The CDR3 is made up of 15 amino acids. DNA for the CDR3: TGCGCCAGCAGCCTGGGGATCACGGACCGAGATACGCAGTATTTT. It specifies CASSLGITDRDTQYF.

The CDR3 sequence is CASSPVGGQGIDEQYF. The CDR3 DNA sequence: TGTGCCAGCAGCCCGGTCGGTGGACAGGGAATCGACGAGCAGTACTTC. The chain couples TRBV5-4 to TRBJ2-7, with TRBD1 matching 8 bases. After removal of 4 bases from V and 5 bases from J, the junction contained 14 bases not matched to a gene. Germline V CDR1 and CDR2: SGHNT, YYREEE (reference sequence). The CDR3 covers 16 residues. Supplemented by reference TRBV5-4 and TRBJ2-7, the full variable domain reads ETGVTQSPTHLIKTRGQQVTLRCSSQSGHNTVSWYQQALGQGPQFIFQYYREEENGRGNFPPRFSGLQFPNYSSELNVNALELDDSALYLCASSPVGGQGIDEQYFGPGTRLTVT.

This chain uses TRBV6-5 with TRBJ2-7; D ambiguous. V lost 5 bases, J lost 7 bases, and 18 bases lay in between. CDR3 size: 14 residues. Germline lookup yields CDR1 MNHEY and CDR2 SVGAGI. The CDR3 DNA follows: TGTGCCAGCAGTCCCGTCCTACTATCGAAGGAGCAGTACTTC. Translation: CASSPVLLSKEQYF.

CDR3: CASSLDRVLRAFF. The CDR3 nucleotides are TGTGCCAGCAGCTTGGACCGGGTCTTGAGGGCTTTCTTT. The chain is built from TRBV5-5 and TRBJ1-1; no clear D. V was cut by 0 bases and J by 11 bases, with 14 bases left in between. The CDR3 is 13 residues long. Germline V gene lookup returns CDR1 SGHKS and CDR2 YYEKEE (reference sequence).

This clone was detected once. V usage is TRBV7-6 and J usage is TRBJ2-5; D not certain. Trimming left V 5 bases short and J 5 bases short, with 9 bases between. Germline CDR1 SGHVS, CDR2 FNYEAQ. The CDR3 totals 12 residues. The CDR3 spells CASSPGFETQYF. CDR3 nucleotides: TGTGCCAGCAGCCCAGGATTCGAGACCCAGTACTTC.

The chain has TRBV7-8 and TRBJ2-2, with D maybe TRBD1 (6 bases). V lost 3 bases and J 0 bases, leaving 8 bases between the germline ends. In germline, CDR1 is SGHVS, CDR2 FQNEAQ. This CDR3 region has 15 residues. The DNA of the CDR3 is TGTGCCAGCAGCTTTGCAGGGGCGAACACCGGGGAGCTGTTTTTT. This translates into CASSFAGANTGELFF.

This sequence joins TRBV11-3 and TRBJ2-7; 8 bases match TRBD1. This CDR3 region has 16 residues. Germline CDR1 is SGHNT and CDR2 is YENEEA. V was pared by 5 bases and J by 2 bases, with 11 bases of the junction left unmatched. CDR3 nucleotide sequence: TGTGCCAGCAGCCAAGGACCGGGACAGGAACCCTACGAGCAGTACTTC. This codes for CASSQGPGQEPYEQYF.

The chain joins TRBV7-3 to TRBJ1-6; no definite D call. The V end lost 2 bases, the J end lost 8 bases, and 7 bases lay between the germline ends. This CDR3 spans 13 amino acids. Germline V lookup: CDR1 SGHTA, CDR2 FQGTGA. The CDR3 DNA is TGTGCCAGCAGCTTAGAAATGGATTCACCCCTCCACTTT. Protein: CASSLEMDSPLHF.